Listed here are 5 T cell receptor beta chains from one sample, sequenced in a study of beta chain features in type 1 diabetes. The study reverse transcribed the entire isolated RNA, so it sequenced expressed TCRB transcripts. Assay used: immunoSEQ multiplex PCR; TCRdb lists only in-frame clones, some missing. Of 160,000 or so clones listed, approximately 12% are singletons. Sequenced material: central memory CD4+ T cells from blood. The receptors originated from a man aged 18 to 35 in good health.

This chain links TRBV7-9 with TRBJ2-3; TRBD1 is a possible D gene (5 bases). This CDR3 is 14 amino acids long. With 1 base removed from V and 2 bases from J, the gap between germline ends came to 7 bases. CDR1 and CDR2 (germline): SEHNR, FQNEAQ (reference sequence). The CDR3 here is CASSLGQFTDTQYF. Written as DNA, the CDR3 is TGTGCCAGCAGCTTAGGACAGTTCACAGATACGCAGTATTTT.

This clone has at least ten counts. The CDR3 sequence: CASSFVPGTGNQPQHF. The CDR3 bases are TGTGCCAGCAGTTTCGTCCCCGGGACGGGGAATCAGCCCCAGCATTTT. J is TRBJ1-5 and V is TRBV28; the D gene is possibly TRBD1 (5 bases). CDR1 and CDR2 (germline): MDHEN, SYDVKM. CDR3 length: 16 amino acids. Trimming pared 3 bases from V and 4 bases from J, leaving 16 bases between.

This clone has just a few counts. This sequence joins TRBV5-1 and TRBJ2-3, with D possibly being TRBD1 (5 bases). V gave up 0 bases and J gave up 0 bases, with 11 bases separating them. CDR3 length: 16 amino acids. In germline, CDR1 is SGHRS, CDR2 YFSETQ. CDR3 loop: CASSLADTTSTDTQYF. In nucleotides, the CDR3 is TGCGCCAGCAGCTTGGCGGACACCACTAGCACAGATACGCAGTATTTT.

The chain is built from TRBV13 and TRBJ2-7; D perhaps matches TRBD2 (5 bases). Trimming removed 1 base from V and 6 bases from J, with 10 bases in between. The CDR3 consists of 13 residues. Germline CDR1 and CDR2: PRHDT and FYEKMQ (reference sequence). The CDR3 DNA follows: TGTGCCAGCAGCTTAGATGAGACTACCGAGCAGTACTTC. Translating it yields CASSLDETTEQYF.

This chain connects TRBV11-3 to TRBJ2-5; D possibly corresponds to TRBD2 (6 bases). The germline V and J ends were trimmed by 3 bases and 5 bases, with 10 bases remaining between them. The CDR3 consists of 13 residues. Germline assignment: CDR1 SGHNT and CDR2 YENEEA. Here the CDR3 DNA reads TGTGCCAGCAGCTTGATAGGAGGGGAGACCCAGTACTTC. It codes for CASSLIGGETQYF.